One sample yielded the 27 T cell receptor beta chains listed below, sequenced in a study of response to subunit inactivated influenza vaccine. TCRdb recomputed calls from the RT-PCR reads with MiXCR, one row per CDR3 protein. The repertoire holds more than 400,000 distinct CDR3 sequences, with approximately 7.8% as singletons. Sequences were derived from PBMCs from blood, sampled less than 30 months after vaccination. These receptors were taken from a man aged 50-75 years who received an inactivated influenza vaccine.

J is TRBJ1-2 and V is TRBV15; D might be TRBD1 (6 bases). Germline V gene data show CDR1 as LNHNV and CDR2 as YYDKDF (reference sequence). V lost 1 base, J lost 4 bases, and 10 bases lay in between. The CDR3 extends over 14 amino acids. Written as DNA, the CDR3 is TGTGCCACCAGCAGAGGGACAGACTTCTATGGCTACACCTTC. It yields the protein CATSRGTDFYGYTF.

In this sample, this clonotype turned up a few times. V is TRBV4-1 and J is TRBJ1-6; 10 nucleotides line up with TRBD1. V lost 1 base and J lost 7; bases outside the gene matches: 7. Per the germline V gene, CDR1 is MGHRA and CDR2 is YSYEKL. CDR3 length equals 17 residues. CDR3 sequence (DNA): TGCGCCAGCAGCCAAGGGCGACAGGGGGCTAGGAATTCACCCCTCCACTTT. Residues: CASSQGRQGARNSPLHF.

CDR3 protein: CASSLQGEDEQYF. The CDR3 DNA is TGCGCCAGCAGCTTGCAGGGAGAAGACGAGCAGTACTTC. This sequence joins TRBV5-1 and TRBJ2-7, with D perhaps being TRBD1 or TRBD2 (5 bases each). The CDR3 covers 13 residues. V lost 1 base to trimming and J lost 5 bases, with 10 bases between them. The germline V gene encodes CDR1 SGHRS and CDR2 YFSETQ.

The chain uses TRBV10-1 and TRBJ1-1; weak D call: TRBD1 (5 bases). Germline values: CDR1 WNHNN, CDR2 SYGVQD (reference sequence). Trimming stripped 0 bases from V and 0 bases from J, with 11 bases between. CDR3 length equals 16 residues. CDR3 protein: CASSESQDNLNTEAFF. DNA of the CDR3: TGCGCCAGCAGTGAGTCCCAGGACAACTTGAACACTGAAGCTTTCTTT.

At least ten counts were recorded for this clonotype. The chain uses TRBV29-1 and TRBJ2-1; the match to TRBD2 covers 7 bases. Germline V gene data show CDR1 as SQVTM and CDR2 as ANQGSEA. With 7 bases clipped from V and 2 bases from J, the junction kept 5 bases outside the gene matches. The CDR3 contains 13 residues. The CDR3: CSATGTTYNEQFF. Here the CDR3 DNA reads TGCAGCGCTACCGGGACTACCTACAATGAGCAGTTCTTC.

This clonotype came up many times. The rearrangement links TRBV20-1 to TRBJ2-3; 9 bases are a match to TRBD1. V dropped 5 bases and J dropped 2; count of bases not matched to a gene: 8. The CDR3 runs to 15 residues. Looked up from germline, CDR1 is DFQATT and CDR2 is SNEGSKA (reference sequence). The DNA of the CDR3 is TGCAGTGCTCCCCCACAGGGGGCCTACACAGATACGCAGTATTTT. It specifies CSAPPQGAYTDTQYF.

This clonotype was observed a few times. The chain combines TRBV5-6 with TRBJ2-7; 9 bases fit TRBD1. J was trimmed by 3 bases and V by 5 bases; bases with no gene match: 9. This CDR3 spans 15 amino acids. Germline V CDR1 and CDR2: SGHDT, YYEEEE. CDR3 protein: CASSSTGGVRYEQYF. The CDR3 nucleotides are TGTGCCAGCAGTTCCACAGGGGGCGTCCGCTACGAGCAGTACTTC.

V is TRBV24-1 and J is TRBJ2-5; 11 nucleotides agree with TRBD1. The V gene's germline CDR1 is KGHDR and CDR2 SFDVKD. Losses at the gene ends were 3 bases for V and 5 bases for J; bases not matched to a gene: 4. CDR3 size: 15 residues. The CDR3 region is CATSDRTGGVETQYF. CDR3 DNA sequence: TGTGCCACCAGTGATCGGACAGGGGGCGTGGAGACCCAGTACTTC.

This rearrangement joins TRBV11-2 to TRBJ2-1; a possible D gene is TRBD2 (6 bases). V lost 3 bases and J lost 8, with 17 bases in between. Germline assignment: CDR1 SGHAT and CDR2 FQNNGV. The CDR3 covers 15 residues. The CDR3 DNA sequence: TGTGCCAGCAGCTTTGGCGGGACCGCGCGAGATGAGCAGTTCTTC. It specifies CASSFGGTARDEQFF.

This clonotype was found many times. The rearrangement uses TRBV7-2 and TRBJ2-5; D call uncertain. The CDR3 extends over 15 amino acids. Germline V gives CDR1 SGHTA, CDR2 FQGNSA. Trimming took 1 base from V and 3 from J, leaving 12 bases between them. The CDR3 bases are TGTGCCAGCAGCTTAGGCGTCGTCAGAAAAGAGACCCAGTACTTC. Its protein is CASSLGVVRKETQYF.

This clonotype was detected many times. V and J are TRBV7-9 and TRBJ2-1; D is possibly TRBD1 (6 bases). The germline V and J ends were trimmed by 4 bases and 9 bases, with 7 bases remaining between them. From germline, CDR1 is SEHNR and CDR2 FQNEAQ (reference sequence). The CDR3 length is 11 residues. In DNA form, the CDR3 reads TGTGCCAGCAGCTCACAGGGTGAGCAGTTCTTC. Amino acids: CASSSQGEQFF. Full variable domain (remainder filled in from reference TRBV7-9 and TRBJ2-1): DTGVSQNPRHKITKRGQNVTFRCDPISEHNRLYWYRQTLGQGPEFLTYFQNEAQLEKSRLLSDRFSAERPKGSFSTLEIQRTEQGDSAMYLCASSSQGEQFFGPGTRLTVL.

V gene TRBV5-5 combines with J gene TRBJ1-5; D not certain. CDR3 length: 15 residues. Trimming cost V 2 bases and J 2 bases, with 11 bases left between them. Germline values: CDR1 SGHKS, CDR2 YYEKEE (reference sequence). The DNA of the CDR3 is TGTGCCAGCAGCTTCCAGGTTGCTCGCAATCAGCCCCAGCATTTT. Residues: CASSFQVARNQPQHF. Drawing the rest from reference TRBV5-5 and TRBJ1-5, the complete variable domain is DAGVTQSPTHLIKTRGQQVTLRCSPISGHKSVSWYQQVLGQGPQFIFQYYEKEERGRGNFPDRFSARQFPNYSSELNVNALLLGDSALYLCASSFQVARNQPQHFGDGTRLSIL.

The gene calls are TRBV20-1 and TRBJ2-1; 7 bases align to TRBD2. The CDR3 contains 14 residues. V was clipped by 6 bases and J by 0 bases; unmatched bases: 5. CDR1 and CDR2 (germline): DFQATT, SNEGSKA (reference sequence). CDR3 residues: CSAPGLFSYNEQFF. The CDR3 nucleotides are TGCAGTGCCCCGGGACTATTCTCCTACAATGAGCAGTTCTTC.

This rearrangement joins TRBV12-3 or TRBV12-4 to TRBJ2-3; 10 nucleotides agree with TRBD2. V gave up 7 bases and J gave up 2 bases; unmatched junction bases: 9. The CDR3 consists of 16 residues. The CDR3 region is CASTPGLADLTDTQYF. CDR3 DNA sequence: TGTGCCAGCACCCCCGGACTAGCGGACCTCACAGATACGCAGTATTTT.

This clonotype occurred a few times. V gene TRBV20-1 combines with J gene TRBJ2-7; 12 nucleotides match TRBD1. CDR1 and CDR2 (germline): DFQATT, SNEGSKA (reference sequence). The CDR3 runs 14 residues. V lost 6 bases, J lost 5 bases, and 8 bases stayed unmatched. The CDR3 here is CSAEGGQGADEQYF. The CDR3 nucleotides read TGCAGTGCCGAGGGGGGACAGGGGGCCGACGAGCAGTACTTC.

In its sample, this clonotype was seen many times. The chain is built from TRBV6-5 and TRBJ2-7; 7 bases line up with TRBD1. Germline trimming cut 4 bases from V and 6 bases from J; bases unmatched to any gene: 6. CDR1 is MNHEY, CDR2 SVGAGI, per germline. This CDR3 spans 13 amino acids. CDR3 nucleotide sequence: TGTGCCAGCAGTTTATTGACAGGGAGCGAGCAGTACTTC. Translated: CASSLLTGSEQYF.

This clonotype was detected many times. The chain carries TRBV25-1 and TRBJ2-5; D is perhaps TRBD2 (6 bases). Germline V lookup: CDR1 MGHDK, CDR2 SYGVNS. V was cut by 5 bases and J by 1 base, with 8 bases left in between. This CDR3 is 13 amino acids long. Written as DNA, the CDR3 is TGTGCCAGCAGTCCCGGGGGCCAAGAGACCCAGTACTTC. Its protein is CASSPGGQETQYF.

The chain links TRBV7-2 to TRBJ2-5; no clear D. Germline assignment: CDR1 SGHTA and CDR2 FQGNSA. V shed 3 bases and J shed 5 bases, with 13 bases lying between them. CDR3 length: 14 residues. DNA for the CDR3: TGTGCCAGCAGCTTGGGTGGGTCCACGGAGACCCAGTACTTC. The encoded protein is CASSLGGSTETQYF.

This clonotype was seen ten or more times. One junction end disagrees with the germline gene, perhaps due to a read error. The chain joins TRBV7-2 to TRBJ2-4; TRBD2 aligns across 10 bases. This CDR3 region has 15 residues. Per germline, CDR1 SGHTA and CDR2 FQGNSA. The CDR3: CASSLAGVLQNIQYF. The CDR3 coding sequence is TGTGCCAGCAGCCTAGCGGGAGTTCTACAAAACATTCAGTACTTC.

The rearrangement uses TRBV12-3 or TRBV12-4 and TRBJ1-4; weak D call: TRBD1 (5 bases). This CDR3 region has 14 residues. V was pared by 6 bases and J by 3 bases, with 11 bases between. CDR3 bases: TGTGCCAGCAGCCAACAGGTTTCTAATGAAAAACTGTTTTTT. Translated: CASSQQVSNEKLFF.

Notes on this clonotype: One end of the junction fails to match germline, which may point to a read error. This sequence joins TRBV20-1 and TRBJ2-5; D is unresolved. Germline CDR1 is DFQATT and CDR2 is SNEGSKA (reference sequence). The CDR3 extends over 12 amino acids. The CDR3 coding sequence is TGCAGTTCTAGTTATTCAAAAGAGACCCAGTACTTC. Translation: CSSSYSKETQYF.

The sample holds a few counts of this clonotype. V and J are TRBV7-7 and TRBJ2-7, with D possibly called TRBD1 or TRBD2 (5 bases each). Trimming stripped 6 bases from V and 5 bases from J, with 26 bases between. This CDR3 spans 17 amino acids. Germline V gene sequence: CDR1 SSHAT, CDR2 FNYEAQ (reference sequence). The CDR3 DNA reads TGTGCCAGCAGGACCCCCCTCTTTGCAGGGTTGACTAACGAGCAGTACTTC. Translated: CASRTPLFAGLTNEQYF.

In this sample, this clonotype turned up many times. This sequence joins TRBV5-1 and TRBJ2-1; 8 nucleotides align to TRBD1. The CDR3 runs 15 residues. V lost 0 bases and J lost 5; bases outside the gene matches: 4. Looked up from germline, CDR1 is SGHRS and CDR2 is YFSETQ. As DNA, the CDR3 is TGCGCCAGCAGCTTGGGCCAGGGGGCCGACAATGAGCAGTTCTTC. Its translation is CASSLGQGADNEQFF.

The chain links TRBV5-4 to TRBJ2-3; D call uncertain. The V end lost 0 bases, the J end lost 0 bases, and 14 bases lay between the germline ends. CDR3 length: 17 amino acids. Germline V gives CDR1 SGHNT, CDR2 YYREEE (reference sequence). The CDR3 loop is CASSLALQQPSTDTQYF. The CDR3 bases are TGTGCCAGCAGCTTGGCTTTGCAGCAGCCCAGCACAGATACGCAGTATTTT.

This clonotype occurred a few times. V and J are TRBV6-2 or TRBV6-3 and TRBJ1-5; perhaps TRBD1 as D (6 bases). This CDR3 comprises 14 residues. Between the trimmed V and J ends, which lost 0 bases and 6 bases, there was a span of 9 bases. CDR1 is MNHEY and CDR2 is SVGEGT in the germline V gene. As DNA, the CDR3 is TGTGCCAGCAGTTACTCAGGGGGACTTCAGCCCCAGCATTTT. Its translation: CASSYSGGLQPQHF.

The V and J genes are TRBV15 and TRBJ2-7, with D unclear. The germline V and J ends were trimmed by 0 bases and 7 bases, with 13 bases remaining between them. CDR3 length: 14 amino acids. CDR1 LNHNV and CDR2 YYDKDF come from the germline V gene (reference sequence). CDR3 protein: CATSRDGPLREQYF. CDR3 in DNA: TGTGCCACCAGCAGAGATGGCCCCCTTAGGGAGCAGTACTTC.

The table lists this clonotype with many counts. J is TRBJ2-3 and V is TRBV12-3 or TRBV12-4; 7 bases fit TRBD2. With 6 bases clipped from V and 4 bases from J, the junction kept 10 bases outside the gene matches. This CDR3 spans 15 amino acids. CDR3 in amino acids: CASSRSGTMADTQYF. The CDR3 DNA sequence: TGTGCCAGCAGCCGCAGCGGGACTATGGCAGATACGCAGTATTTT.